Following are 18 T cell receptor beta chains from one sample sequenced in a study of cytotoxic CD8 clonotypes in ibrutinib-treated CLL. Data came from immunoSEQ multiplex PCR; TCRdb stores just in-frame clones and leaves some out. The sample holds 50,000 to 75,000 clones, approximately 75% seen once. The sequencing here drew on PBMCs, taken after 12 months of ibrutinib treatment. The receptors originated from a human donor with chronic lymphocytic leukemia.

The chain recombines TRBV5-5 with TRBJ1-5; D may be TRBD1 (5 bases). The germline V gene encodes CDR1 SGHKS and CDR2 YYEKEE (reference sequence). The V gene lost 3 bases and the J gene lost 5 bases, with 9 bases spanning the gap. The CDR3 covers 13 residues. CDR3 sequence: CASSSQGYQPQHF. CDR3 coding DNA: TGTGCCAGCAGCTCGCAGGGTTATCAGCCCCAGCATTTT. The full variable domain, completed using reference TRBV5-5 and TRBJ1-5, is DAGVTQSPTHLIKTRGQQVTLRCSPISGHKSVSWYQQVLGQGPQFIFQYYEKEERGRGNFPDRFSARQFPNYSSELNVNALLLGDSALYLCASSSQGYQPQHFGDGTRLSIL.

The CDR3 region is CASSEAIAGGLTGELFF. The CDR3 DNA reads as TGTGCCAGCAGTGAAGCTATAGCGGGAGGACTGACCGGGGAGCTGTTTTTT. The V gene is TRBV6-1, the J gene TRBJ2-2; 10 nucleotides match TRBD2. CDR1 and CDR2 from the germline V gene are MNHNS and SASEGT. The CDR3 runs 17 residues. V gave up 0 bases and J gave up 5 bases; unmatched junction bases: 6.

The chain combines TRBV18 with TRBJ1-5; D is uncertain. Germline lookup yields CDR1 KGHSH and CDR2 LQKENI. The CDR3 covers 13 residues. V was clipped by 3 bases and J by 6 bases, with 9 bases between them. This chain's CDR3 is CASSPEAGQPQHF. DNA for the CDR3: TGTGCCAGCTCACCTGAGGCGGGTCAGCCCCAGCATTTT.

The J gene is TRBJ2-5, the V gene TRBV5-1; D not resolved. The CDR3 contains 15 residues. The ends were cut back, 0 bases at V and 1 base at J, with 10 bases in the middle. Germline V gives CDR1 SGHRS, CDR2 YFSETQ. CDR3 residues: CASSLGLTLQETQYF. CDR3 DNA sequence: TGCGCCAGCAGCTTGGGTCTTACCCTCCAAGAGACCCAGTACTTC.

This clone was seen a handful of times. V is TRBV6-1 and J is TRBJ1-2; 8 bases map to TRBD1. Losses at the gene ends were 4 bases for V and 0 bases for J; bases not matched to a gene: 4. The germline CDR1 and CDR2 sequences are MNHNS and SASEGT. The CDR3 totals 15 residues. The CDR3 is CASSVGQGTNYGYTF. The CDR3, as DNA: TGTGCCAGCAGTGTAGGACAGGGAACTAACTATGGCTACACCTTC.

The CDR3 loop reads CATSRGEWGVDEQYF. The CDR3 DNA reads TGTGCCACCAGCAGAGGAGAGTGGGGCGTCGACGAGCAGTACTTC. The chain links TRBV15 to TRBJ2-7; D is perhaps TRBD1 (5 bases). In germline, CDR1 is LNHNV, CDR2 YYDKDF (reference sequence). The CDR3 consists of 15 residues. V was pared by 1 base and J by 5 bases, with 15 bases between.

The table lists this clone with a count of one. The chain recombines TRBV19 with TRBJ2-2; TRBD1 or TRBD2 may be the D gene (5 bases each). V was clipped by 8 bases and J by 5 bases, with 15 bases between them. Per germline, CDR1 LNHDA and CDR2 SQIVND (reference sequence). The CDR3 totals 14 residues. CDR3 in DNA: TGTGCCAGTGCCGACAGAGGGAGAACCGGGGAGCTGTTTTTT. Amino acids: CASADRGRTGELFF.

CDR3 DNA: TGTGCCAGCAGTCCCCTTTCTCGAGTCTCAGATACGCAGTATTTT. Translation: CASSPLSRVSDTQYF. V gene TRBV6-1 combines with J gene TRBJ2-3; D not resolved. CDR1 is MNHNS and CDR2 is SASEGT in the germline V gene. V lost 5 bases, J lost 4 bases, and 16 bases lay in between. This CDR3 has 15 amino acids.

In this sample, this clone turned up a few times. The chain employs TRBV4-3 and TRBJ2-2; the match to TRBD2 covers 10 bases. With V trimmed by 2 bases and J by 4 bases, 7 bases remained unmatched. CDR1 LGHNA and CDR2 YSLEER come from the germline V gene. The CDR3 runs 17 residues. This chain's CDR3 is CASSQRSLAGATGELFF. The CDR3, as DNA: TGCGCCAGCAGCCAACGGAGCCTAGCGGGAGCCACCGGGGAGCTGTTTTTT.

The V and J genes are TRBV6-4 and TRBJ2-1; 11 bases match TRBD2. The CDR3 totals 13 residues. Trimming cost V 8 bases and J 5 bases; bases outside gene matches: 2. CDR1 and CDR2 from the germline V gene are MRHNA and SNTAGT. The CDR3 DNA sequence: TGTGCCAGCGCGACTAGCGGGAACAATGAGCAGTTCTTC. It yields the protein CASATSGNNEQFF.

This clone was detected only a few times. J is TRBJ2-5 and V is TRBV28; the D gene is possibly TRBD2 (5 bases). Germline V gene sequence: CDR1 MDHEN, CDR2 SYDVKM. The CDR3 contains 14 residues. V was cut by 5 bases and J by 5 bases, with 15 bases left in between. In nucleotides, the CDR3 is TGTGCCAGCAGTGGCCCCCCCCGGGGTGAGACCCAGTACTTC. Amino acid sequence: CASSGPPRGETQYF. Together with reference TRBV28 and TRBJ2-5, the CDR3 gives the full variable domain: DVKVTQSSRYLVKRTGEKVFLECVQDMDHENMFWYRQDPGLGLRLIYFSYDVKMKEKGDIPEGYSVSREKKERFSLILESASTNQTSMYLCASSGPPRGETQYFGPGTRLLVL.

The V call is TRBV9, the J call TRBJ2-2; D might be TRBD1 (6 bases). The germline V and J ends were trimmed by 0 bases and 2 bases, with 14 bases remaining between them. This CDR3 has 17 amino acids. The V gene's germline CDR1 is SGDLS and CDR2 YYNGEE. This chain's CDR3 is CASSVEGDRYNTGELFF. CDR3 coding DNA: TGTGCCAGCAGCGTAGAAGGAGACAGGTACAACACCGGGGAGCTGTTTTTT.

The CDR3 loop is CASSPWSGSVNEQFF. In DNA form, the CDR3 reads TGTGCCAGCAGCCCCTGGAGCGGGAGTGTCAATGAGCAGTTCTTC. The chain is built from TRBV14 and TRBJ2-1; 8 nucleotides agree with TRBD2. V dropped 4 bases and J dropped 6; count of bases not matched to a gene: 8. The germline V gene has CDR1 SGHDN and CDR2 FVKESK. This CDR3 contains 15 residues.

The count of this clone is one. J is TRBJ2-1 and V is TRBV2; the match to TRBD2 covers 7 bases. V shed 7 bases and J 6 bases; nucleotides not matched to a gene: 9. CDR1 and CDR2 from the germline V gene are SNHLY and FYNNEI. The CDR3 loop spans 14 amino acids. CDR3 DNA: TGTGCCAGCAAGGCGGGAGTTTCGAGCAATGAGCAGTTCTTC. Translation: CASKAGVSSNEQFF.

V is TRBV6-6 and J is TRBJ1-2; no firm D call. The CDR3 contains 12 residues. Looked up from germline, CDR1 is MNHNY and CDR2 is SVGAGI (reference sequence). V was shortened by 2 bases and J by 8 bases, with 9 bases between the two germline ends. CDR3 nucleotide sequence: TGTGCCAGCAGTTACGCGGAAAGCGGCTACACCTTC. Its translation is CASSYAESGYTF.

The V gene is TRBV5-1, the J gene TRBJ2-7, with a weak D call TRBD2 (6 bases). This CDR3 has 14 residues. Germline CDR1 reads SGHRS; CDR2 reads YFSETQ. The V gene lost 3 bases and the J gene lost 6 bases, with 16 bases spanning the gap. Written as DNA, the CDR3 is TGCGCCAGCAGCTCCCTAGGAGGGAACACCGAGCAGTACTTC. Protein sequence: CASSSLGGNTEQYF.

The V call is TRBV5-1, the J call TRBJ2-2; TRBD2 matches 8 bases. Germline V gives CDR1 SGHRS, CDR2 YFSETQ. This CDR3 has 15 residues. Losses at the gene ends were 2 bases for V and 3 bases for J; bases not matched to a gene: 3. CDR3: CASSLGLADTGELFF. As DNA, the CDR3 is TGCGCCAGCAGCTTAGGACTAGCAGACACCGGGGAGCTGTTTTTT.

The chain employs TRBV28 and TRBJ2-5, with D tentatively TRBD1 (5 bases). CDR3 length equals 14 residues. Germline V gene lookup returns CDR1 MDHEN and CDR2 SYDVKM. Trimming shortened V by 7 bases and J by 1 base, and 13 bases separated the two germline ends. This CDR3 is CASTPQGPQETQYF. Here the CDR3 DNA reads TGTGCCAGCACACCGCAGGGTCCCCAAGAGACCCAGTACTTC.